The 22 T cell receptor beta chains listed next were all sequenced from one sample in a study of spatial heterogeneity in lung cancer. TCRdb passed the 5' RACE reads through MiXCR, listing each CDR3 protein once. Of a few thousand distinct CDR3 sequences in the sample, 6.5% to 8.5% are singletons; the top ten hold about 37%. Noted time point: sample taken at primary tumor resection. Sequencing of whole RNA from tumor, nontumor lung or frozen PBMC involved no sorting. The sample in question was normal lung tissue next to the tumor, obtained at surgery. The receptors were gathered from a male donor with early-stage non-small cell lung cancer.

This clonotype was observed at least ten times. Because this beta chain is a stray read in a library intended to capture alpha chains, its abundance should not be given much weight. The J gene is TRBJ2-3, the V gene TRBV20-1; the D is unclear. There are 14 residues in the CDR3. Germline CDR1 and CDR2: DFQATT and SNEGSKA (reference sequence). V lost 0 bases and J lost 0, with 7 bases in between. CDR3 in DNA: TGCAGTGCTAGAGATGCGCGGAGCACAGATACGCAGTATTTT. Its protein product is CSARDARSTDTQYF.

This clonotype was picked up many times. This beta chain is off target for a library built for alpha chains, so its abundance means little. This sequence joins TRBV7-2 and TRBJ1-6; D might be TRBD1 (5 bases). The CDR3 is 16 amino acids. Germline V gene lookup returns CDR1 SGHTA and CDR2 FQGNSA. V shed 3 bases and J shed 8 bases, with 17 bases lying between them. The CDR3 sequence is CASSLGTDGRYSPLHF. CDR3 in DNA: TGTGCCAGCAGCTTGGGGACCGACGGGAGGTATTCACCCCTCCACTTT.

By proportion, this clonotype is medium-sized. This beta chain represents an off-target read in a library built for alpha chains; its size is of limited meaning. The chain employs TRBV11-2 and TRBJ2-1; D assignment may be TRBD1 or TRBD2 (6 bases each). CDR3 length equals 15 residues. Trimming stripped 5 bases from V and 3 bases from J, with 14 bases between. Germline assignment: CDR1 SGHAT and CDR2 FQNNGV. The CDR3 DNA follows: TGTGCCAGCAGCAAAGAGGGGGGATACTACAATGAGCAGTTCTTC. Its translation: CASSKEGGYYNEQFF.

To note about this clonotype: Because this beta chain is a stray read in a library intended to capture alpha chains, its abundance should not be given much weight. The chain carries TRBV11-3 and TRBJ1-1, with D unresolved. The CDR3 has 14 residues. Germline V gene lookup returns CDR1 SGHNT and CDR2 YENEEA. V was trimmed by 1 base and J by 1 base, leaving 7 bases between them. The CDR3 region has the DNA TGTGCCAGCAGCTTAGTTACAGAGAACACTGAAGCTTTCTTT. This encodes CASSLVTENTEAFF. The full variable domain, in which reference TRBV11-3 and TRBJ1-1 provide the parts outside the CDR3, is EAGVVQSPRYKIIEKKQPVAFWCNPISGHNTLYWYLQNLGQGPELLIRYENEEAVDDSQLPKDRFSAERLKGVDSTLKIQPAELGDSAVYLCASSLVTENTEAFFGQGTRLTVV.

This clonotype is termed medium-sized. Because the library targeted alpha chains, this beta chain is an off-target read whose size means little. The V gene is TRBV29-1, the J gene TRBJ2-7; D is undetermined. CDR1 and CDR2 from the germline V gene are SQVTM and ANQGSEA. V lost 0 bases and J lost 3, with 12 bases in between. The CDR3 loop spans 14 amino acids. CDR3 in DNA: TGCAGCGTTGAAGATCCCTTGGACGGCTACGAGCAGTACTTC. Its protein is CSVEDPLDGYEQYF.

By frequency in the sample, this clonotype is medium-sized (0.01 to 0.1%). This beta chain was picked up by a library intended for alpha chains and is off target, so its count carries little meaning. The genes are TRBV24-1 and TRBJ2-2; D unclear. CDR3 length equals 14 residues. The ends were cut back, 4 bases at V and 3 bases at J, with 8 bases in the middle. Germline-derived CDR1 and CDR2 are KGHDR and SFDVKD. The CDR3 protein is CATSDPMDTGELFF. The CDR3 bases are TGTGCCACCAGTGACCCCATGGACACCGGGGAGCTGTTTTTT.

A word on this clonotype: This beta chain is a stray sequence in a library constructed for alpha chains; its clone size is not meaningful. This sequence joins TRBV24-1 and TRBJ2-3; D gene ambiguous. Germline V gene lookup returns CDR1 KGHDR and CDR2 SFDVKD. Trimming removed 3 bases at V and 1 base at J, with 7 bases between. The CDR3 extends over 14 amino acids. The CDR3 DNA reads TGTGCCACCAGTGATGTGGGTGGCACAGATACGCAGTATTTT. Its translation is CATSDVGGTDTQYF.

This clonotype is classed as large (0.1 to 1%). The library was designed around alpha chains, so this beta chain is a stray read whose abundance carries little weight. CDR3 bases: TGCAGCGTTGGCTCGGGAGCACCGAACACCGGGGAGCTGTTTTTT. It codes for CSVGSGAPNTGELFF. This chain joins TRBV29-1 and TRBJ2-2, with D maybe TRBD2 (6 bases). Germline values: CDR1 SQVTM, CDR2 ANQGSEA. V lost 4 bases and J 0 bases, leaving 12 bases between the germline ends. CDR3 length: 15 amino acids.

This clonotype is labeled as large. The library was designed around alpha chains, so this beta chain is a stray read whose abundance carries little weight. This rearrangement joins TRBV29-1 to TRBJ2-3; possibly TRBD1 or TRBD2 for D (5 bases each). Germline-derived CDR1 and CDR2 are SQVTM and ANQGSEA. With 6 bases removed from V and 4 bases from J, the gap between germline ends came to 20 bases. The CDR3 runs to 15 residues. The CDR3 spells CSVEPQGSRADTQYF. As DNA, the CDR3 is TGCAGCGTCGAACCACAAGGGAGCAGGGCAGATACGCAGTATTTT.

This clonotype is termed medium-sized. Little can be read into the size of this beta chain, an off-target read in a library designed for alpha chains. The rearrangement links TRBV29-1 to TRBJ2-1, with 11 bases aligning to TRBD2. The CDR3 is made up of 14 amino acids. The germline CDR1 and CDR2 sequences are SQVTM and ANQGSEA. J was trimmed by 7 bases and V by 7 bases; bases with no gene match: 9. CDR3 residues: CSARGTSGFNEQFF. In DNA form, the CDR3 reads TGCAGCGCCCGAGGGACTAGCGGTTTTAATGAGCAGTTCTTC.

In the case of this clonotype: This beta chain was picked up by a library intended for alpha chains and is off target, so its count carries little meaning. The gene calls are TRBV12-3 or TRBV12-4 and TRBJ2-7; D not certain. This CDR3 contains 14 residues. The V end was cut by 7 bases, the J end by 0 bases, with 13 bases between. The CDR3 reads CASTQEQSSYEQYF. The DNA for the CDR3 is TGTGCCAGCACCCAGGAACAGAGCTCCTACGAGCAGTACTTC.

In its sample, this clonotype is medium-sized. A library prepared for alpha chains yielded this beta chain as an off-target read; its size is of little meaning. The chain is built from TRBV7-9 and TRBJ2-7; 14 positions match TRBD2. The germline V gene has CDR1 SEHNR and CDR2 FQNEAQ (reference sequence). The CDR3 has 15 residues. The V segment lost 5 bases and the J segment 7 bases; nucleotides outside the gene matches: 7. The CDR3 region has the DNA TGTGCCAGCAGCCGACTAGCGGGAGGGCTTAATGAGCAGTACTTC. It yields the protein CASSRLAGGLNEQYF.

This clonotype was observed many times. With the library built for alpha chains, this beta chain is off target and its frequency is not meaningful. The chain carries TRBV19 and TRBJ2-1, with D unresolved. The CDR3 loop spans 9 amino acids. Germline values: CDR1 LNHDA, CDR2 SQIVND (reference sequence). The DNA for the CDR3 is TGTGCTAGGGCCGGGGAGCAGTTCTTC. Amino acids: CARAGEQFF.

This clonotype rates as medium-sized. This beta chain slipped into a library made for alpha chains as a stray read, so its size is not meaningful. This chain connects TRBV18 to TRBJ1-6, with TRBD1 as a possible D gene (5 bases). Germline V gives CDR1 KGHSH, CDR2 LQKENI. This CDR3 spans 13 amino acids. V gave up 2 bases and J gave up 8 bases, with 7 bases separating them. The CDR3 is CASSPIGDSPLHF. The CDR3 coding sequence is TGTGCCAGCTCACCAATAGGGGATTCACCCCTCCACTTT.

By frequency in the sample, this clonotype is medium-sized (0.01 to 0.1%). Since it is a stray read in a library aimed at alpha chains, this beta chain has a size that is not meaningful. The chain couples TRBV10-3 to TRBJ1-1; tentatively, D is TRBD1 (5 bases). This CDR3 is 14 amino acids long. The V gene's germline CDR1 is ENHRY and CDR2 SYGVKD. The V gene lost 4 bases and the J gene lost 7 bases, with 16 bases spanning the gap. This CDR3 is CAISGWGDLSEAFF. In nucleotides, the CDR3 is TGTGCCATCAGTGGTTGGGGGGACCTGAGTGAAGCTTTCTTT.

Comment on this clonotype: The library was built for alpha chains, so this beta chain is an off-target read and its size means little. The V gene is TRBV2, the J gene TRBJ2-1, with D perhaps assigned TRBD1 or TRBD2 (5 bases each). From germline, CDR1 is SNHLY and CDR2 FYNNEI. The CDR3 length is 16 residues. V shed 7 bases and J shed 8 bases, with 24 bases lying between them. This CDR3 is CASNVDGTPRSDEQFF. The CDR3 DNA follows: TGTGCCAGCAATGTCGACGGGACCCCCCGTTCCGATGAGCAGTTCTTC.

This clonotype is labeled medium-sized. Since the library was made to target alpha chains, this beta chain is a stray read and its abundance is not meaningful. This chain connects TRBV28 to TRBJ2-3; D not resolved. V shed 3 bases and J shed 1 base, with 8 bases lying between them. This CDR3 is 14 amino acids long. In germline, CDR1 is MDHEN, CDR2 SYDVKM. The CDR3 here is CASSFVAGTDTQYF. CDR3 nucleotide sequence: TGTGCCAGCAGTTTCGTCGCGGGCACAGATACGCAGTATTTT.

By sample fraction, this clonotype is medium-sized. This beta chain is a stray sequence in a library constructed for alpha chains; its clone size is not meaningful. The chain employs TRBV5-6 and TRBJ1-2; tentative D call: TRBD1 (6 bases). V was pared by 2 bases and J by 2 bases, with 10 bases between. The CDR3 has 14 residues. Germline CDR1 and CDR2: SGHDT and YYEEEE. The CDR3 coding sequence is TGTGCCAGCAGCTTTCGAGGACAGAACTATGGCTACACCTTC. This sequence encodes CASSFRGQNYGYTF.

By share of the sample, this clonotype is medium-sized (0.01 to 0.1%). Being off target in a library aimed at alpha chains, this beta chain has a size of little meaning. The chain uses TRBV2 and TRBJ2-2, with 8 positions matching TRBD1. Trimming at V came to 6 bases and at J to 3 bases, leaving 6 bases not matched to a gene. This CDR3 comprises 15 residues. The germline CDR1 and CDR2 sequences are SNHLY and FYNNEI. The CDR3 nucleotides read TGTGCCAGCAGCCCCGGGACAGGTCACACCGGGGAGCTGTTTTTT. Translating it yields CASSPGTGHTGELFF.

In the case of this clonotype: This beta chain was picked up by a library intended for alpha chains and is off target, so its count carries little meaning. The chain is built from TRBV7-9 and TRBJ1-1; 12 nucleotides line up with TRBD1. The V gene's germline CDR1 is SEHNR and CDR2 FQNEAQ (reference sequence). CDR3 size: 17 residues. The V and J ends lost 0 bases and 5 bases, in that order; junction bases with no gene match: 7. The CDR3 protein is CASSLAGTGGVLTEAFF. CDR3 nucleotide sequence: TGTGCCAGCAGCTTAGCCGGGACAGGGGGCGTCTTAACTGAAGCTTTCTTT.

This clonotype qualifies as medium-sized. This beta chain is a stray sequence in a library constructed for alpha chains; its clone size is not meaningful. The V gene is TRBV7-2, the J gene TRBJ2-3, with 7 bases that match TRBD2. The CDR3 is 18 amino acids. V was pared by 5 bases and J by 0 bases, with 14 bases of the junction left unmatched. Germline V gene sequence: CDR1 SGHTA, CDR2 FQGNSA. The CDR3 reads CASSTAWAGDRSTDTQYF. CDR3 DNA sequence: TGTGCCAGCAGCACCGCTTGGGCGGGAGATCGAAGCACAGATACGCAGTATTTT. Based on the CDR3 plus reference TRBV7-2 and TRBJ2-3, the full variable domain is GAGVSQSPSNKVTEKGKDVELRCDPISGHTALYWYRQSLGQGLEFLIYFQGNSAPDKSGLPSDRFSAERTGGSVSTLTIQRTQQEDSAVYLCASSTAWAGDRSTDTQYFGPGTRLTVL.

This clonotype ranks as medium-sized. This beta chain is an off-target read within a library intended for alpha chains, so its frequency means little. The chain couples TRBV11-3 to TRBJ2-1; D is perhaps TRBD2 (5 bases). Trimming took 1 base from V and 8 from J, leaving 9 bases between them. This CDR3 comprises 13 residues. Germline-derived CDR1 and CDR2 are SGHNT and YENEEA. CDR3 loop: CASSLVGRYEQFF. CDR3 in DNA: TGTGCCAGCAGCTTAGTGGGGAGATATGAGCAGTTCTTC.